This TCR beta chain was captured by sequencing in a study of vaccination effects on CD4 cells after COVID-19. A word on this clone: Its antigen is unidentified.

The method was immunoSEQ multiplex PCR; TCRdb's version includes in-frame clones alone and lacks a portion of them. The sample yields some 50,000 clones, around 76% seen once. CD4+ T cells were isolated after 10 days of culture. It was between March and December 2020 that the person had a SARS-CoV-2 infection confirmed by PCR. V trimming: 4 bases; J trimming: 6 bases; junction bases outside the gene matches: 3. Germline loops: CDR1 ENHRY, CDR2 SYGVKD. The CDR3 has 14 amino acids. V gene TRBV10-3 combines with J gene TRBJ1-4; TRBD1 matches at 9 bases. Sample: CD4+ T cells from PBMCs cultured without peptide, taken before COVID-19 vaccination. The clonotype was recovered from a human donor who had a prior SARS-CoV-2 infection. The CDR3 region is CAISAGQGHEKLFF. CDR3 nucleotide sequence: TGTGCCATCAGTGCCGGACAGGGGCATGAAAAACTGTTTTTT.